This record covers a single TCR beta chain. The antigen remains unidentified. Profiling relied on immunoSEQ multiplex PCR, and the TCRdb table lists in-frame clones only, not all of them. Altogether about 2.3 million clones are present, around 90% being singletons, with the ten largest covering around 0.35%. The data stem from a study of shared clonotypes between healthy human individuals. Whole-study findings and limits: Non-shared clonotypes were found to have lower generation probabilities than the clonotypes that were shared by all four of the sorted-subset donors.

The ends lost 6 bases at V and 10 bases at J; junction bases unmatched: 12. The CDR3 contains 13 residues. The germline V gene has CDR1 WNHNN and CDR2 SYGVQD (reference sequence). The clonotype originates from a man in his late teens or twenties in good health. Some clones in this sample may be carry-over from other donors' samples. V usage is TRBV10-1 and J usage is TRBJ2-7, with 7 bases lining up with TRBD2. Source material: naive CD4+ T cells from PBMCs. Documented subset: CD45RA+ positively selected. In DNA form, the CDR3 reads TGCGCCAGCAGCAGCGGGACTCTTTCGGGACAGTACTTC. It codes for CASSSGTLSGQYF.